A selection of T cell receptor beta chains follows, all from one sample in a study of T cells after yellow fever vaccination. A single record per CDR3 protein comes from TCRdb applying MiXCR to the 5' RACE reads. The repertoire holds 500,000 to 700,000 distinct CDR3 sequences, with around 21% as singletons. This material consisted of PBMCs, taken 15 days after the yellow fever booster vaccination. The origin of the receptors is a man in his thirties or forties who received the YFV17D yellow fever vaccine. Each CDR3 is given with its conserved first and last residue. D genes are given only for firm matches. Only part of the rows carry a size: once, few, many, or a class if the clone is expanded.

j_call: TRBJ1-1
d_call: .
v_call: TRBV4-3
clone_size: many
cdr3_length: 14
cdr3_nt: TGCGCCAGCAGCCAAGATAGGGTGAACACTGAAGCTTTCTTT
cdr3_aa: CASSQDRVNTEAFF

j_call: TRBJ2-2
d_call: TRBD2
v_call: TRBV10-2
clone_size: .
cdr3_length: 18
cdr3_nt: TGCGCCAGCAGTGCCCGAGGGCTAGCGGGAGCGAACACCGGGGAGCTGTTTTTT
cdr3_aa: CASSARGLAGANTGELFF

j_call: TRBJ1-5
d_call: .
v_call: TRBV20-1
clone_size: .
cdr3_length: 14
cdr3_nt: TGCAGTGCGAGGGGTTGGGATAGCAATCAGCCCCAGCATTTT
cdr3_aa: CSARGWDSNQPQHF

j_call: TRBJ2-7
d_call: TRBD1
v_call: TRBV24-1
clone_size: .
cdr3_length: 16
cdr3_nt: TGTGCCACCAGTGACTCCGGGACAGGGAACCCCTACGAGCAGTACTTC
cdr3_aa: CATSDSGTGNPYEQYF

j_call: TRBJ2-3
d_call: TRBD2
v_call: TRBV5-6
clone_size: .
cdr3_length: 17
cdr3_nt: TGTGCCAGCAGCTCTCTGACTAGCGGGCGATACACAGATACGCAGTATTTT
cdr3_aa: CASSSLTSGRYTDTQYF

j_call: TRBJ1-5
d_call: .
v_call: TRBV6-2/TRBV6-3
clone_size: .
cdr3_length: 18
cdr3_nt: TGTGCCAGCAGTTACGGTAGCACACCCTCAGCGGGCAATCAGCCCCAGCATTTT
cdr3_aa: CASSYGSTPSAGNQPQHF

j_call: TRBJ2-3
d_call: TRBD2
v_call: TRBV29-1
clone_size: few
cdr3_length: 17
cdr3_nt: TGCAGCTCCTCGGGGAAGGGAGTAGCGGGAGTATCAGATACGCAGTATTTT
cdr3_aa: CSSSGKGVAGVSDTQYF

j_call: TRBJ2-2
d_call: TRBD1
v_call: TRBV27
clone_size: .
cdr3_length: 14
cdr3_nt: TGTGCCAGCAGTTTAGGGACAGTAACCGGGGAGCTGTTTTTT
cdr3_aa: CASSLGTVTGELFF

j_call: TRBJ1-1
d_call: .
v_call: TRBV27
clone_size: .
cdr3_length: 13
cdr3_nt: TGTGCCAGCAGCCGTGGGGCGGACACTGAAGCTTTCTTT
cdr3_aa: CASSRGADTEAFF

j_call: TRBJ2-7
d_call: .
v_call: TRBV20-1
clone_size: .
cdr3_length: 13
cdr3_nt: TGCAGTGCTAGCATTGGGGCGTGGTACGAGCAGTACTTC
cdr3_aa: CSASIGAWYEQYF

j_call: TRBJ2-3
d_call: .
v_call: TRBV4-2
clone_size: few
cdr3_length: 14
cdr3_nt: TGTGCCAGCAGCGGAACGGAGCCCACAGATACGCAGTATTTT
cdr3_aa: CASSGTEPTDTQYF

j_call: TRBJ2-7
d_call: .
v_call: TRBV5-6
clone_size: .
cdr3_length: 14
cdr3_nt: TGTGCCAGCAGCTTGGGGATGAGCTCCTACGAGCAGTACTTC
cdr3_aa: CASSLGMSSYEQYF

j_call: TRBJ2-1
d_call: TRBD2
v_call: TRBV11-2
clone_size: .
cdr3_length: 16
cdr3_nt: TGTGCCAGCAGCCCGACCGGGACTAGCGTATACAATGAGCAGTTCTTC
cdr3_aa: CASSPTGTSVYNEQFF

j_call: TRBJ2-3
d_call: .
v_call: TRBV20-1
clone_size: .
cdr3_length: 16
cdr3_nt: TGCAGTGCTAGAGGACTTAATCGCCGAGGGTCAGATACGCAGTATTTT
cdr3_aa: CSARGLNRRGSDTQYF

j_call: TRBJ2-3
d_call: TRBD1
v_call: TRBV7-8
clone_size: .
cdr3_length: 13
cdr3_nt: TGTGCCTATTCCTCAGGGGGCGCAGATACGCAGTATTTT
cdr3_aa: CAYSSGGADTQYF

j_call: TRBJ1-5
d_call: .
v_call: TRBV6-2/TRBV6-3
clone_size: .
cdr3_length: 13
cdr3_nt: TGTGCCACTGCTAGGGGGGCAATCAGCCCCCAGCATTTT
cdr3_aa: CATARGAISPQHF

j_call: TRBJ1-2
d_call: TRBD1
v_call: TRBV5-1
clone_size: .
cdr3_length: 14
cdr3_nt: TGCGCCAGCACCCCGGACAGGGGGGGAGATGGCTACACCTTC
cdr3_aa: CASTPDRGGDGYTF

j_call: TRBJ2-7
d_call: TRBD1
v_call: TRBV6-1
clone_size: .
cdr3_length: 14
cdr3_nt: TGTGCCAGCAGACAGGGGCGAGGGAACTACGAGCAGTACTTC
cdr3_aa: CASRQGRGNYEQYF

j_call: TRBJ1-5
d_call: .
v_call: TRBV28
clone_size: few
cdr3_length: 10
cdr3_nt: TGTGCCGTGGGTAATCAGCCCCAGCATTTT
cdr3_aa: CAVGNQPQHF

j_call: TRBJ2-3
d_call: .
v_call: TRBV4-3
clone_size: .
cdr3_length: 14
cdr3_nt: TGCGCCAGCAGCCAGCGGGTATACACAGATACGCAGTATTTT
cdr3_aa: CASSQRVYTDTQYF

j_call: TRBJ2-7
d_call: .
v_call: TRBV7-2
clone_size: .
cdr3_length: 12
cdr3_nt: TGTGCCAGCAGCTTTGGACTCGCCGAGCAGTACTTC
cdr3_aa: CASSFGLAEQYF

j_call: TRBJ2-1
d_call: TRBD1
v_call: TRBV20-1
clone_size: .
cdr3_length: 17
cdr3_nt: TGCAGTGCTAGAGATAGGGGTAGGGACAGCCCCTACAATGAGCAGTTCTTC
cdr3_aa: CSARDRGRDSPYNEQFF

j_call: TRBJ2-7
d_call: TRBD2
v_call: TRBV28
clone_size: few
cdr3_length: 15
cdr3_nt: TGTGCCAGCAGTCCCACCGGGACTAAAAGTTACGAGCAGTACTTC
cdr3_aa: CASSPTGTKSYEQYF

j_call: TRBJ1-5
d_call: TRBD1
v_call: TRBV19
clone_size: .
cdr3_length: 16
cdr3_nt: TGTGCCAGTAGCCCCCCTGACGGACAGGGCAATCAGCCCCAGCATTTT
cdr3_aa: CASSPPDGQGNQPQHF

j_call: TRBJ2-5
d_call: .
v_call: TRBV19
clone_size: few
cdr3_length: 15
cdr3_nt: TGTGCCAGCCGGAAGGGCCCGGGCAGGGAAGAGACCCAGTACTTC
cdr3_aa: CASRKGPGREETQYF

j_call: TRBJ2-7
d_call: .
v_call: TRBV5-6
clone_size: .
cdr3_length: 14
cdr3_nt: TGTGCCAGCAGCTTGTACGGGGTCTCCTACGAGCAGTACTTC
cdr3_aa: CASSLYGVSYEQYF

j_call: TRBJ2-5
d_call: TRBD2
v_call: TRBV4-3
clone_size: few
cdr3_length: 14
cdr3_nt: TGCGCCAGCAGCCAAGGGACTAGCGGAGGTACCCAGTACTTC
cdr3_aa: CASSQGTSGGTQYF

j_call: TRBJ2-5
d_call: .
v_call: TRBV6-1
clone_size: few
cdr3_length: 14
cdr3_nt: TGTGCCAGCAAGGTTCCCGCGTTACGAGAGACCCAGTACTTC
cdr3_aa: CASKVPALRETQYF

j_call: TRBJ2-1
d_call: .
v_call: TRBV29-1
clone_size: few
cdr3_length: 15
cdr3_nt: TGCAGCGTTGAAGATCCAGCCAGCTCCTACAATGAGCAGTTCTTC
cdr3_aa: CSVEDPASSYNEQFF

j_call: TRBJ2-5
d_call: TRBD1
v_call: TRBV19
clone_size: .
cdr3_length: 18
cdr3_nt: TGTGCCAGTAGTGCGGCCTCCGGGACAGGGGGCCCCCAAGAGACCCAGTACTTC
cdr3_aa: CASSAASGTGGPQETQYF